This T cell receptor beta chain was recovered during a study of cytomegalovirus exposure and HLA in healthy donors. Germline CDR1 is MDHEN and CDR2 is SYDVKM. V shed 6 bases and J 10 bases; nucleotides not matched to a gene: 9. There are 15 residues in the CDR3. PCR primers comprised 60 Vbeta and 13 Jbeta primers. The assay was immunoSEQ multiplex PCR, and TCRdb's table has in-frame clones only and misses some. This table holds 150,000 to 200,000 clones, roughly 80% found once. Material: PBMCs. This TCR came from a woman younger than 35 in good health and CMV-seronegative. V usage is TRBV28 and J usage is TRBJ1-6, with 10 nucleotides matching TRBD1. The CDR3: CASRRRDRGQSPLHF. The DNA of the CDR3 is TGTGCCAGCAGGAGACGGGACAGGGGTCAGTCACCCCTCCACTTT.